What follows describes a single T cell receptor beta chain. Its specificity is unknown. The data are from a study of cytomegalovirus exposure and HLA in healthy donors. Primers for the PCR totalled 60 Vbeta and 13 Jbeta. Clones were read by immunoSEQ multiplex PCR, and TCRdb kept only the in-frame ones, dropping some. Of about 170,000 clones listed, roughly 84% are singletons. Study-level points and caveats: Available immune exposure information covered CMV serostatus only. Several top significant clusters appeared, in a later analysis, to be linked to common viral pathogens.

In germline, CDR1 is KGHSH, CDR2 LQKENI. The CDR3 has 14 residues. The V gene end was trimmed by 3 bases and the J gene end by 0 bases; junction bases not matched to a gene: 2. Sequencing was performed on PBMCs. This chain connects TRBV18 to TRBJ2-7; 7 bases map to TRBD2. The origin of this receptor is a man aged 25-45 years in good health and CMV-seropositive. The CDR3 DNA sequence: TGTGCCAGCTCACCGGGCGGGAGCTCCTACGAGCAGTACGTC. It yields the protein CASSPGGSSYEQYV.